A single sample gave rise to the 16 T cell receptor beta chains below, sequenced in a study of blood T cell repertoires in COVID-19 (dated by TCRdb to the early 2020s). The library was prepared using the immunoSEQ multiplex PCR assay. The clones in this table, taken by TCRdb from immuneACCESS, are in-frame only. Not every clone is retained; where verified, under half of the shortfall comes from an unresolved V gene, and the cause of the rest is unknown. Recorded for this sample are about 170,000 clones; just under 90% of them occurred a single time. Of the sample, 3.5% to 4.5% falls within the top ten clones. The specimen was peripheral blood. Source of these receptors: a man between 18 and 29 years old with active or convalescent COVID-19.

The J gene is TRBJ2-5, the V gene TRBV29-1; TRBD1 might be the D (6 bases). Trimming removed 3 bases at V and 1 base at J, with 18 bases between. Germline CDR1 and CDR2: SQVTM and ANQGSEA. This CDR3 contains 16 residues. The CDR3 nucleotides read TGCAGCGTTGAGCCTTCCGTACCCAGGGGCCAAGAGACCCAGTACTTC. Protein sequence: CSVEPSVPRGQETQYF. The full variable domain, in which reference TRBV29-1 and TRBJ2-5 provide the parts outside the CDR3, is SAVISQKPSRDICQRGTSLTIQCQVDSQVTMMFWYRQQPGQSLTLIATANQGSEATYESGFVIDKFPISRPNLTFSTLTVSNMSPEDSSIYLCSVEPSVPRGQETQYFGPGTRLLVL.

The genes are TRBV5-4 and TRBJ1-1, with a tentative D call TRBD1 (5 bases). CDR1 and CDR2 (germline): SGHNT, YYREEE (reference sequence). Trimming removed 4 bases at V and 1 base at J, with 11 bases between. The CDR3 totals 14 residues. The DNA of the CDR3 is TGTGCCAGCAGCCCGCACGGACAGAACACTGAAGCTTTCTTT. This gives the protein CASSPHGQNTEAFF.

The rearrangement uses TRBV19 and TRBJ1-5; 7 nucleotides line up with TRBD1. Losses at the gene ends were 6 bases for V and 3 bases for J; bases not matched to a gene: 8. This CDR3 spans 15 amino acids. Germline V gene sequence: CDR1 LNHDA, CDR2 SQIVND (reference sequence). CDR3: CASRTQGGSNQPQHF. CDR3 nucleotides: TGTGCCAGTAGGACCCAGGGGGGTTCCAATCAGCCCCAGCATTTT.

The V and J genes are TRBV4-1 and TRBJ2-1; 8 positions agree with TRBD2. The germline V gene has CDR1 MGHRA and CDR2 YSYEKL. The CDR3 extends over 16 amino acids. After removal of 3 bases from V and 0 bases from J, the junction contained 4 bases not matched to a gene. CDR3 residues: CASSQLAGGSYNEQFF. The CDR3 nucleotides read TGCGCCAGCAGCCAGTTGGCGGGGGGCTCCTACAATGAGCAGTTCTTC.

Here the CDR3 reads CASSPTAIRRQGAEGNEKLFF. CDR3 DNA: TGTGCCAGCAGCCCCACCGCCATACGGAGACAGGGGGCCGAGGGTAATGAAAAACTGTTTTTT. The rearrangement links TRBV7-7 to TRBJ1-4, with 10 bases fitting TRBD1. The germline CDR1 and CDR2 sequences are SSHAT and FNYEAQ (reference sequence). This CDR3 has 21 residues. V lost 5 bases and J lost 4; bases outside the gene matches: 22. Looking up the rest from reference TRBV7-7 and TRBJ1-4 gives the full variable domain: GAGVSQSPRYKVTKRGQDVTLRCDPISSHATLYWYQQALGQGPEFLTYFNYEAQPDKSGLPSDRFSAERPEGSISTLTIQRTEQRDSAMYRCASSPTAIRRQGAEGNEKLFFGSGTQLSVL.

V is TRBV6-6 and J is TRBJ2-1, with D perhaps matching TRBD2 (5 bases). Looked up from germline, CDR1 is MNHNY and CDR2 is SVGAGI (reference sequence). This CDR3 contains 16 residues. Trimming took off 0 bases at V and 1 base at J, with 10 bases between the two ends. Here the CDR3 reads CASSYSLEGSYNEQFF. CDR3 bases: TGTGCCAGCAGTTACTCCCTTGAGGGATCCTACAATGAGCAGTTCTTC.

This chain links TRBV28 with TRBJ2-3; 8 nucleotides match TRBD2. Trimming cost V 7 bases and J 3 bases; bases outside gene matches: 3. This CDR3 comprises 13 residues. Germline V gene lookup returns CDR1 MDHEN and CDR2 SYDVKM. CDR3 residues: CASIPGGTDTQYF. CDR3 DNA: TGTGCCAGCATCCCGGGGGGGACAGATACGCAGTATTTT.

The sample holds a few counts of this clone. J is TRBJ2-6 and V is TRBV6-4; D unclear. CDR1 MRHNA and CDR2 SNTAGT come from the germline V gene. The CDR3 consists of 12 residues. Trimming removed 8 bases at V and 4 bases at J, with 6 bases between. The CDR3: CASLSGANVLTF. CDR3 coding DNA: TGTGCCAGCTTATCCGGGGCCAACGTCCTGACTTTC.

The rearrangement links TRBV28 to TRBJ1-2, with 8 nucleotides matching TRBD1. V dropped 10 bases and J dropped 6; count of bases not matched to a gene: 7. The germline CDR1 and CDR2 sequences are MDHEN and SYDVKM. The CDR3 runs 12 residues. Here the CDR3 reads CAIMTGADGYTF. In DNA form, the CDR3 reads TGTGCCATCATGACAGGGGCAGATGGCTACACCTTC.

This chain connects TRBV7-2 to TRBJ2-1, with a tentative D call TRBD2 (5 bases). CDR1 SGHTA and CDR2 FQGNSA come from the germline V gene. V was cut by 8 bases and J by 0 bases, with 14 bases left in between. The length of the CDR3 is 15 residues. For the CDR3, the DNA is TGTGCCAGCTCGAGGGCTTGGGGCTCCTACAATGAGCAGTTCTTC. Protein product: CASSRAWGSYNEQFF. The full variable domain, its missing parts supplied by reference TRBV7-2 and TRBJ2-1, is GAGVSQSPSNKVTEKGKDVELRCDPISGHTALYWYRQSLGQGLEFLIYFQGNSAPDKSGLPSDRFSAERTGGSVSTLTIQRTQQEDSAVYLCASSRAWGSYNEQFFGPGTRLTVL.

The chain combines TRBV7-9 with TRBJ1-1; 8 nucleotides match TRBD1. Germline V gene data show CDR1 as SEHNR and CDR2 as FQNEAQ (reference sequence). With V trimmed by 7 bases and J by 0 bases, 7 bases remained unmatched. The CDR3 has 15 residues. The CDR3 loop reads CASTPFRGLNTEAFF. The CDR3 coding sequence is TGTGCCAGCACCCCATTCAGGGGGCTGAACACTGAAGCTTTCTTT.

The CDR3 here is CASSEEWSSQPQHF. The DNA for the CDR3 is TGTGCCAGCAGTGAAGAATGGTCTAGTCAGCCCCAGCATTTT. The gene calls are TRBV2 and TRBJ1-5; D gene ambiguous. Per the germline V gene, CDR1 is SNHLY and CDR2 is FYNNEI. Trimming removed 1 base from V and 6 bases from J, with 10 bases in between. This CDR3 is built from 14 residues.

The chain carries TRBV5-1 and TRBJ1-1; no clear D. V was shortened by 0 bases and J by 5 bases, with 8 bases between the two germline ends. The CDR3 consists of 13 residues. The germline gives CDR1 SGHRS, CDR2 YFSETQ. CDR3 coding DNA: TGCGCCAGCAGCTTGGCCGGGTATACTGAAGCTTTCTTT. It yields the protein CASSLAGYTEAFF.

The chain recombines TRBV27 with TRBJ1-1; tentatively, D is TRBD1 (5 bases). The V end was cut by 4 bases, the J end by 3 bases, with 15 bases between. The CDR3 length is 15 residues. From germline, CDR1 is MNHEY and CDR2 SMNVEV (reference sequence). In nucleotides, the CDR3 is TGTGCCAGCAGTTCCCTCCTGGGAGGGGACACTGAAGCTTTCTTT. It codes for CASSSLLGGDTEAFF.

This clone was recorded a few times. The chain has TRBV21-1 and TRBJ1-1; TRBD1 is the table's D call, not checked against the DNA. TRBV21-1 has pseudogene status. The CDR3 is 16 residues long. CDR3 sequence (DNA): TGTGCCAGCAGCAAAGCCTCAGACAGGGTGAACACTGAAGCTTTCTTT. Protein product: CASSKASDRVNTEAFF.

The chain is built from TRBV7-3 and TRBJ2-1, with D uncertain. The CDR3 consists of 16 residues. V lost 2 bases to trimming and J lost 4 bases, with 15 bases between them. Germline values: CDR1 SGHTA, CDR2 FQGTGA. The DNA of the CDR3 is TGTGCCAGCAGCTTATCGGGTCTAGGTGGGTACAATGAGCAGTTCTTC. This gives the protein CASSLSGLGGYNEQFF. The full variable domain, in which reference TRBV7-3 and TRBJ2-1 provide the parts outside the CDR3, is GAGVSQTPSNKVTEKGKYVELRCDPISGHTALYWYRQSLGQGPEFLIYFQGTGAADDSGLPNDRFFAVRPEGSVSTLKIQRTERGDSAVYLCASSLSGLGGYNEQFFGPGTRLTVL.